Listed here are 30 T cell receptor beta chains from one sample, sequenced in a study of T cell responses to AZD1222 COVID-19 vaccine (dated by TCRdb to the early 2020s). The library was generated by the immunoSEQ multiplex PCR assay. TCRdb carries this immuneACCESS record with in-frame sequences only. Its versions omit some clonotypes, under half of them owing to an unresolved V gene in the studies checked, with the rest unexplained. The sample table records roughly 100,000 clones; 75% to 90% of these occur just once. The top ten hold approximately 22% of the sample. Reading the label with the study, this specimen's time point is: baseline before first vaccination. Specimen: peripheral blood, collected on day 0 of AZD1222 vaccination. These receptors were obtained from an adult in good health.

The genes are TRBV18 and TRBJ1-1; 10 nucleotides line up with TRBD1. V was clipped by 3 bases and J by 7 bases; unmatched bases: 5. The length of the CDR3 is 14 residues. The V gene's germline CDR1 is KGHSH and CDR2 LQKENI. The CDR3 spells CASSPTGGLGEAFF. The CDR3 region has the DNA TGTGCCAGCTCACCGACAGGGGGCTTAGGTGAAGCTTTCTTT.

For the CDR3, the DNA is TGCGCCAGCAGCCCTAACCCAGGGTCACCGGATAATTCACCCCTCCACTTT. This encodes CASSPNPGSPDNSPLHF. The gene calls are TRBV5-1 and TRBJ1-6, with D tentatively TRBD1 (5 bases). The length of the CDR3 is 17 residues. Germline V lookup: CDR1 SGHRS, CDR2 YFSETQ. The V and J ends lost 4 bases and 5 bases respectively, with 19 bases between them.

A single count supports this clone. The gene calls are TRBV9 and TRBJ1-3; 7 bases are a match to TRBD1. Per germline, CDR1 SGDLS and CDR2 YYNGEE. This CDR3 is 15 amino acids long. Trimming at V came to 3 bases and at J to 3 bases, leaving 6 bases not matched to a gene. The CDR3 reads CASSAQGGFGNTIYF. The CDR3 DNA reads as TGTGCCAGCAGCGCCCAGGGGGGATTTGGAAACACCATATATTTT. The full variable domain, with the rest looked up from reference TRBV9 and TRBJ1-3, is DSGVTQTPKHLITATGQRVTLRCSPRSGDLSVYWYQQSLDQGLQFLIQYYNGEERAKGNILERFSAQQFPDLHSELNLSSLELGDSALYFCASSAQGGFGNTIYFGEGSWLTVV.

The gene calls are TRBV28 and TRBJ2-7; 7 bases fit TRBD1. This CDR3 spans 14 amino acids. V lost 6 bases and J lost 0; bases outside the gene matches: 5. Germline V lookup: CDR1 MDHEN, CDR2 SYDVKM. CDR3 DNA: TGTGCCAGCAGGAGACAGGGAAACTCCTACGAGCAGTACTTC. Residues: CASRRQGNSYEQYF.

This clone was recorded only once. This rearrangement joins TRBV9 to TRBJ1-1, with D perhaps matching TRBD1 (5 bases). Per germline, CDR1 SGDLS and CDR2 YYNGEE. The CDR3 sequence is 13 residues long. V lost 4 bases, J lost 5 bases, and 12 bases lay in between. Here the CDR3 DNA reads TGTGCCAGCAGCAGTACAGGATTGACTGAAGCTTTCTTT. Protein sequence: CASSSTGLTEAFF.

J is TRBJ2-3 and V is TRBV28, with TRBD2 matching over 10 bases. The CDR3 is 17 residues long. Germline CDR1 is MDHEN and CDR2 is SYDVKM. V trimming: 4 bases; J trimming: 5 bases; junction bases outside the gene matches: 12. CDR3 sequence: CASSSIQGASGGDTQYF. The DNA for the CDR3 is TGTGCCAGCAGTTCAATCCAGGGGGCTAGCGGGGGAGATACGCAGTATTTT.

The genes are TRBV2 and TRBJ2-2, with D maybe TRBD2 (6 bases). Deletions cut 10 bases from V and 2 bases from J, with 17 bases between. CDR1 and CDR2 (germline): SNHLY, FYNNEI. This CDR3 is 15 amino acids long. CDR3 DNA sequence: TGTGCCACTTCTTTAAGGACTATTAACACCGGGGAGCTGTTTTTT. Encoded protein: CATSLRTINTGELFF.

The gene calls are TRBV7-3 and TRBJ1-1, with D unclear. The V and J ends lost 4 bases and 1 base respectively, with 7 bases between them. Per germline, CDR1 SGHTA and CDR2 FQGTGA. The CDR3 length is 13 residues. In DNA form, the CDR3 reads TGTGCCAGCAGCTCAAACCCGAACACTGAAGCTTTCTTT. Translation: CASSSNPNTEAFF.

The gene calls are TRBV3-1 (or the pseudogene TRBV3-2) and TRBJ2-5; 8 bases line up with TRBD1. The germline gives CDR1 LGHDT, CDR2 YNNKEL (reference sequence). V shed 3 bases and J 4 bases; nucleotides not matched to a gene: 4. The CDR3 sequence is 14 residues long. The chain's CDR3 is CASSQAGQGETQYF. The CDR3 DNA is TGTGCCAGCAGCCAGGCCGGACAGGGAGAGACCCAGTACTTC.

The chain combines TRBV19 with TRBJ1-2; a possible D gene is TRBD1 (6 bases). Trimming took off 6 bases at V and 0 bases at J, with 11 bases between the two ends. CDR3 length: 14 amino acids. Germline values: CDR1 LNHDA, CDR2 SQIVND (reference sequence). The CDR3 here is CASRVGTSNYGYTF. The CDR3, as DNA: TGTGCCAGTAGGGTCGGGACATCTAACTATGGCTACACCTTC.

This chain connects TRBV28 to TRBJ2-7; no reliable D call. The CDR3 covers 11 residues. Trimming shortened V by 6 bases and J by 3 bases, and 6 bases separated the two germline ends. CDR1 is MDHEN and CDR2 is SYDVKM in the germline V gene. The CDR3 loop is CASRKRYEQYF. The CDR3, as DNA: TGTGCCAGCAGAAAGCGCTACGAGCAGTACTTC.

The CDR3 region has the DNA TGTGCCGCCGGCGTCCAAACTAATTCACCCCTCCACTTT. Translating gives CAAGVQTNSPLHF. This chain joins TRBV10-3 and TRBJ1-6; no clear D gene. The CDR3 runs 13 residues. Trimming left V 11 bases short and J 6 bases short, with 14 bases between. Per germline, CDR1 ENHRY and CDR2 SYGVKD.

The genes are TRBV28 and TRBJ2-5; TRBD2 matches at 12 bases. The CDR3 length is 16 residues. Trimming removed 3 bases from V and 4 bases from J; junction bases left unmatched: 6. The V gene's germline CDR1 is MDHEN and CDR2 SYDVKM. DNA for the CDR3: TGTGCCAGCAGTTTCTTACTAGCGGGAGGAGGAGAGACCCAGTACTTC. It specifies CASSFLLAGGGETQYF.

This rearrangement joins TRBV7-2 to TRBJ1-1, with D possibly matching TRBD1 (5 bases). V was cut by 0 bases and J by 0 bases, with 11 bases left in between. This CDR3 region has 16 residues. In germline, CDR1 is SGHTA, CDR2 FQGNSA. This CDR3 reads CASSLASGTLNTEAFF. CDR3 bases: TGTGCCAGCAGCTTAGCCTCCGGGACCCTGAACACTGAAGCTTTCTTT.

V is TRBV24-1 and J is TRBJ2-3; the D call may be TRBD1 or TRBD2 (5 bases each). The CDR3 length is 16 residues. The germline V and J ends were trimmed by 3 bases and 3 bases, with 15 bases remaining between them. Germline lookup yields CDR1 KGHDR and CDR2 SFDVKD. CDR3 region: CATSDRGGGSTDTQYF. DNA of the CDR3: TGTGCCACCAGTGATCGGGGTGGGGGATCGACAGATACGCAGTATTTT.

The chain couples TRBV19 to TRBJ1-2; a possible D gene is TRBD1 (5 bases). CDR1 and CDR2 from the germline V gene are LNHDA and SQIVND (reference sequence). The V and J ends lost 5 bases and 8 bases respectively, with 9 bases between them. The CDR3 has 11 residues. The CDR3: CASSPGPGYTF. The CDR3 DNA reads TGTGCCAGTAGTCCAGGGCCCGGCTACACCTTC.

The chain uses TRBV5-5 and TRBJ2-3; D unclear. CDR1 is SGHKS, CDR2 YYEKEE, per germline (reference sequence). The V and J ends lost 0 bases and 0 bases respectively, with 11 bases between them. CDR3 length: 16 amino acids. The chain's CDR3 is CASSLAPVWSTDTQYF. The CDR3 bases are TGTGCCAGCAGCTTGGCTCCGGTTTGGAGCACAGATACGCAGTATTTT.

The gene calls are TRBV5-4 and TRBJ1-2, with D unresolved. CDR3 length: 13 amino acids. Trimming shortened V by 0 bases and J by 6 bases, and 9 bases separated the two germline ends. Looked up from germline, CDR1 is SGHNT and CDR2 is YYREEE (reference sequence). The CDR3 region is CASSLAAGNGYTF. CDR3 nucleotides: TGTGCCAGCAGCTTGGCGGCTGGGAATGGCTACACCTTC.

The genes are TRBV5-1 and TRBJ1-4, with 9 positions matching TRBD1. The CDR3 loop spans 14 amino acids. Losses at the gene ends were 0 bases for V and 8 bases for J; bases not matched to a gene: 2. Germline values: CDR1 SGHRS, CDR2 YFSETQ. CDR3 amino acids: CASSLDRGREKLFF. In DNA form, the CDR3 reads TGCGCCAGCAGCTTGGACAGGGGGCGCGAAAAACTGTTTTTT.

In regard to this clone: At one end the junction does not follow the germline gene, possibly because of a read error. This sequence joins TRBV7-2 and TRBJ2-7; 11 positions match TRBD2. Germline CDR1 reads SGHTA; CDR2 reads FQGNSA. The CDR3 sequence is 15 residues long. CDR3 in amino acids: CASSATSGTSSEQYF. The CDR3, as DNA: TGTGCCAGCAGCGCGACTAGCGGGACCTCCTCCGAGCAGTACTTC.

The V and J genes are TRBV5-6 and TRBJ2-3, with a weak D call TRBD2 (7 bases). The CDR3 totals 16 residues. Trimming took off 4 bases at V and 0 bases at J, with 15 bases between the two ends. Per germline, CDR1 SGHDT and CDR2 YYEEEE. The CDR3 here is CASSRRGPLSTDTQYF. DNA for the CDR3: TGTGCCAGCAGCCGGCGGGGGCCCCTTAGCACAGATACGCAGTATTTT.

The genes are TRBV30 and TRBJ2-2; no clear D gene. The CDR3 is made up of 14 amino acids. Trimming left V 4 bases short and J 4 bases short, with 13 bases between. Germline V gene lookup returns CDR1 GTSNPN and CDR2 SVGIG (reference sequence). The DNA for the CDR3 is TGTGCCTGGATCTCCTACCCGCCCACCGGGGAGCTGTTTTTT. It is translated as CAWISYPPTGELFF.

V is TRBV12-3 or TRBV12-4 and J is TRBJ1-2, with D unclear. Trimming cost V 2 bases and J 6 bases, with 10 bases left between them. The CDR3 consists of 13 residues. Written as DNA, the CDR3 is TGTGCCAGCAGTTTAACGGGCTTCGATGGCTACACCTTC. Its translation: CASSLTGFDGYTF.

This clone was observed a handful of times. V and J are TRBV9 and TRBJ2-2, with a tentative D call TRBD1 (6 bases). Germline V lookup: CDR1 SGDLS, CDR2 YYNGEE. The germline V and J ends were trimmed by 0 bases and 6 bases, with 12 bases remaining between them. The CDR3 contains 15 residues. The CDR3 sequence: CASSVGFEGAGELFF. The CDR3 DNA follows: TGTGCCAGCAGCGTAGGTTTTGAGGGGGCCGGGGAGCTGTTTTTT. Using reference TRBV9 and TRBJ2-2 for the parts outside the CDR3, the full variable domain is DSGVTQTPKHLITATGQRVTLRCSPRSGDLSVYWYQQSLDQGLQFLIQYYNGEERAKGNILERFSAQQFPDLHSELNLSSLELGDSALYFCASSVGFEGAGELFFGEGSRLTVL.

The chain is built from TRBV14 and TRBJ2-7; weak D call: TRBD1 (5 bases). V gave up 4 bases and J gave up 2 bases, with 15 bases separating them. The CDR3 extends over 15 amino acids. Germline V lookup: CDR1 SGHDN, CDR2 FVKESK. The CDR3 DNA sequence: TGTGCCAGCAGCCTCTTGCGGCAGGGAACCTACGAGCAGTACTTC. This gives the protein CASSLLRQGTYEQYF.

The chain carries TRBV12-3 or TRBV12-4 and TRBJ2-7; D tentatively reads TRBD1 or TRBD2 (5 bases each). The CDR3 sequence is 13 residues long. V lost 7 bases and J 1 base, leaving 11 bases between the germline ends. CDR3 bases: TGTGCCAGCACTACCGGGGCTTCCTACGAGCAGTACTTC. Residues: CASTTGASYEQYF.

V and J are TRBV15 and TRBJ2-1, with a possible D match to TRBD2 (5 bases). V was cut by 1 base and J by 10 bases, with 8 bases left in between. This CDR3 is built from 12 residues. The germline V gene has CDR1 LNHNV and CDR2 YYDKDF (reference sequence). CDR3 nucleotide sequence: TGTGCCACCAGCAGAGCGGACTTCGAGCAGTTCTTC. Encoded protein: CATSRADFEQFF.

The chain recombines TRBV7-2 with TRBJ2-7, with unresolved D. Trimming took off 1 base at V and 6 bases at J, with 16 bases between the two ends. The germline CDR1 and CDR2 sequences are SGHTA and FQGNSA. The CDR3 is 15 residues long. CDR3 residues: CASSLVAGQASEQYF. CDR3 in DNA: TGTGCCAGCAGCTTAGTTGCAGGTCAGGCTAGCGAGCAGTACTTC.

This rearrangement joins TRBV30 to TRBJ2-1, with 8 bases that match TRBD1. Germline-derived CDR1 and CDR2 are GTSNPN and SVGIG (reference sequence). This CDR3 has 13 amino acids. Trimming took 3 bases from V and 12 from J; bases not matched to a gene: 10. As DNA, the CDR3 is TGTGCCTGGAGCACAGGACAGGGTAGGGGGCAGTTCTTC. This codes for CAWSTGQGRGQFF.

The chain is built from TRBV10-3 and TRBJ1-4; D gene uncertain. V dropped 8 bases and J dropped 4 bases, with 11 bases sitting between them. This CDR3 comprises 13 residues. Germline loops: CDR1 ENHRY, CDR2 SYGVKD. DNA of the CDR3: TGTGCCATCGGCGACCAACTTAATGAAAAACTGTTTTTT. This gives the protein CAIGDQLNEKLFF.